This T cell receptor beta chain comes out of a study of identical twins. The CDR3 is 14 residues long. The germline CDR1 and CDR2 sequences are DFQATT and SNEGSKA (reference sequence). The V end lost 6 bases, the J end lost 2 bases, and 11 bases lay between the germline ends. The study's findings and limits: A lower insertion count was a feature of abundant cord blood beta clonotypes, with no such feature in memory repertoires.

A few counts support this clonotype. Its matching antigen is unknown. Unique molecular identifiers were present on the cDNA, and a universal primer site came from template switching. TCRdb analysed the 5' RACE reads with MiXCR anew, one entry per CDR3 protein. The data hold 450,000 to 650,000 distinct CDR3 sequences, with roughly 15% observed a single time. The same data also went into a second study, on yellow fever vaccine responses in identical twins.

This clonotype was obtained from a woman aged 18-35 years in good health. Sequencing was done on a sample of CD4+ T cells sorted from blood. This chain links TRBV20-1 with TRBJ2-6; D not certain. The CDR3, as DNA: TGCAGTGCGAGGACGAGCCCTGGGGCCAACGTCCTGACTTTC. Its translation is CSARTSPGANVLTF.